This note documents a single T cell receptor (beta chain) sequence. There are 12 residues in the CDR3. Looked up from germline, CDR1 is SGDLS and CDR2 is YYNGEE. The V gene lost 0 bases and the J gene lost 7 bases, with 7 bases spanning the gap. This sample is part of a study of T cell responses to AZD1222 COVID-19 vaccine. Data came from immunoSEQ multiplex PCR; TCRdb stores just in-frame clones and leaves some out. The data contain approximately 140,000 clones, approximately 92% of them seen just once; the ten biggest clones take up around 1.1%. The sequence came from an adult who received the AZD1222 COVID-19 vaccine. The sample was peripheral blood, taken 28 days after the second AZD1222 dose. The J gene is TRBJ1-2, the V gene TRBV9; D is uncertain. CDR3 protein: CASSVGAGGYTF. CDR3 DNA: TGTGCCAGCAGCGTAGGGGCCGGTGGCTACACCTTC. The full variable domain, its missing parts supplied by reference TRBV9 and TRBJ1-2, is DSGVTQTPKHLITATGQRVTLRCSPRSGDLSVYWYQQSLDQGLQFLIQYYNGEERAKGNILERFSAQQFPDLHSELNLSSLELGDSALYFCASSVGAGGYTFGSGTRLTVV.